This T cell receptor (beta chain) derives from a study of blood T cell repertoires in COVID-19. Trimming removed 7 bases from V and 9 bases from J; junction bases left unmatched: 8. The CDR3 covers 13 residues. The V gene's germline CDR1 is MNHEY and CDR2 SMNVEV (reference sequence). Assay used: immunoSEQ multiplex PCR; TCRdb lists only in-frame clones, some missing. This sample has some 350,000 clones; 88% occur once, and the top ten carry about 7%. There are a few counts of this clone. The specimen sequenced was peripheral blood. V is TRBV27 and J is TRBJ2-3; the match to TRBD1 covers 9 bases. The TCR sequence derives from a woman between 65 and 79 years old with COVID-19, enrolled during active disease. This chain's CDR3 is CASKRTGERTQYF. The CDR3 DNA reads TGTGCCAGCAAACGGACAGGGGAAAGAACGCAGTATTTT.